This is a list of T cell receptor beta chains from one sample in a study of blood T cells in healthy people across ages. TCRdb ran MiXCR on the 5' RACE reads and lists one entry per CDR3 protein. Among about 1.5 million distinct CDR3 sequences listed, under 55% were seen once. Specimen: blood. The source of these receptors is a woman aged 18 to 35 in good health. Each CDR3 is given with its conserved first and last residue. D genes are given only for firm matches. Part of the rows lack a size; the others show once, few, many or a class for expanded clones.

CDR3aa	CDR3nt	abundance	d_gene	v_gene	j_gene
CAISDADRAPQYF	TGTGCCATCAGTGACGCGGACAGGGCACCCCAGTACTTC	-	TRBD1	TRBV10-3	TRBJ2-4
CSARDRDRVYGYTF	TGCAGTGCTAGAGACCGGGACAGGGTCTATGGCTACACCTTC	few	TRBD1	TRBV20-1	TRBJ1-2
CVSSEDGTSTDTQYF	TGTGTCAGCAGTGAGGACGGCACTAGCACAGATACGCAGTATTTT	once	-	TRBV6-5	TRBJ2-3
CASSGLIGELFF	TGTGCCAGCAGCGGTCTCATCGGGGAGCTGTTTTTT	-	-	TRBV9	TRBJ2-2
CASSRRWSDGYTF	TGTGCCAGCAGCCGCCGGTGGTCGGATGGCTACACCTTC	-	-	TRBV7-2	TRBJ1-2
CASSLTSTQETQYF	TGCGCCAGCAGCTTGACATCAACACAAGAGACCCAGTACTTC	few	-	TRBV5-1	TRBJ2-5
CASSQTVKGGEQFF	TGTGCCAGCAGTCAGACAGTTAAGGGCGGTGAGCAGTTCTTC	-	-	TRBV14	TRBJ2-1
CASSYGLLAPNTGELFF	TGTGCCAGCAGTTACGGGTTACTAGCGCCGAACACCGGGGAGCTGTTTTTT	-	TRBD2	TRBV6-2/TRBV6-3	TRBJ2-2
CASSTVGTSGRKTTDTQYF	TGTGCCAGCAGCACTGTTGGGACTAGCGGGAGAAAAACCACAGATACGCAGTATTTT	-	TRBD2	TRBV7-2	TRBJ2-3
CSARVRRGLSYNEQFF	TGCAGTGCTAGAGTTAGGAGGGGCCTGTCCTACAATGAGCAGTTCTTC	-	-	TRBV20-1	TRBJ2-1
CASSGRGWSEKLFF	TGTGCCAGCAGCGGGAGGGGGTGGAGTGAAAAACTGTTTTTT	-	-	TRBV3-1	TRBJ1-4
CSAKGWDEQFF	TGCAGTGCCAAGGGGTGGGATGAGCAGTTCTTC	-	-	TRBV20-1	TRBJ2-1
CASSPGGVMNTEAFF	TGTGCCAGTTCTCCAGGGGGAGTAATGAACACTGAAGCTTTCTTT	-	TRBD1	TRBV19	TRBJ1-1
CASSLRGPANYGYTF	TGTGCCAGCAGCTTACGGGGCCCAGCTAACTATGGCTACACCTTC	few	-	TRBV7-9	TRBJ1-2
CASSLSGTGADEQFF	TGCGCCAGCAGCCTATCCGGGACAGGGGCCGATGAGCAGTTCTTC	few	TRBD1	TRBV5-1	TRBJ2-1
CSVVSTPPAKNIQYF	TGCAGCGTTGTTAGCACTCCACCGGCCAAAAACATTCAGTACTTC	-	-	TRBV29-1	TRBJ2-4
CATSDLGQGGYEQFF	TGTGCCACCAGTGACCTGGGACAGGGGGGCTATGAGCAGTTCTTC	few	TRBD1	TRBV24-1	TRBJ2-1
CASSLHRVSNRPQHF	TGTGCCAGCAGCCTTCACAGGGTCAGCAATCGGCCCCAGCATTTT	-	-	TRBV6-1	TRBJ1-5